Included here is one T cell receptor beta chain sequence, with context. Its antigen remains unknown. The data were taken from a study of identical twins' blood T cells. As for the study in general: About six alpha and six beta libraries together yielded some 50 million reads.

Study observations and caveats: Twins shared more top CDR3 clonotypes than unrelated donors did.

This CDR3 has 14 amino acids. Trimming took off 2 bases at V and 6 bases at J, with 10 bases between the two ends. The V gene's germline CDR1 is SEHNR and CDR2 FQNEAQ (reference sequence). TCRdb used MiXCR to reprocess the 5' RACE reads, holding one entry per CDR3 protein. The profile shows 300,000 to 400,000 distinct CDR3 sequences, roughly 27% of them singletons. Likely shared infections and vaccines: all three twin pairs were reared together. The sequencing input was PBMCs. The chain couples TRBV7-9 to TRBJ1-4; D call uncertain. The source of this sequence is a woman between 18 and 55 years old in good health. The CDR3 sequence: CASSLMQRYEKLFF. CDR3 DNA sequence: TGTGCCAGCAGCTTAATGCAGAGATATGAAAAACTGTTTTTT. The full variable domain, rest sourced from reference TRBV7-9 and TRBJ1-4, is DTGVSQNPRHKITKRGQNVTFRCDPISEHNRLYWYRQTLGQGPEFLTYFQNEAQLEKSRLLSDRFSAERPKGSFSTLEIQRTEQGDSAMYLCASSLMQRYEKLFFGSGTQLSVL.